A selection of T cell receptor beta chains follows, all from one sample in a study of T cell responses to AZD1222 COVID-19 vaccine. Sequencing used immunoSEQ multiplex PCR; TCRdb keeps in-frame clones, though not all of them. The sample consists of approximately 130,000 clones, approximately 93% of them appearing once. The sample in question was peripheral blood, obtained on day 0 of AZD1222 vaccination. Every receptor here comes from an adult in good health. The CDR3 runs from the conserved cysteine through the conserved F or W. The D gene is left open where the match is weak. Clone size is given for some rows only: seen once, a few or many times, or a class if the clone is expanded.

j_call	v_call	d_call	clone_size	cdr3_length	cdr3_aa	cdr3_nt
TRBJ1-6	TRBV6-5	NA	NA	15	CASSGRTDSYSPLHF	TGTGCCAGCAGCGGGAGGACTGACTCTTATTCACCCCTCCACTTT
TRBJ2-2	TRBV28	TRBD1	once	17	CASSFSAGQGVIGELFF	TGTGCCAGCAGTTTCTCTGCGGGACAGGGGGTTATCGGGGAGCTGTTTTTT
TRBJ2-3	TRBV7-8	NA	once	17	CASSLVAAKRRVGTQYF	TGTGCCAGCAGCTTAGTGGCAGCCAAGAGGCGTGTTGGTACGCAGTATTTT
TRBJ1-4	TRBV2	NA	NA	14	CASSEVGKVEKLFF	TGTGCCAGCAGTGAAGTCGGGAAGGTTGAAAAACTGTTTTTT
TRBJ2-6	TRBV5-1	TRBD1	NA	17	CASSPGTGGSGANVLTF	TGCGCCAGCAGCCCAGGGACAGGGGGCTCTGGGGCCAACGTCCTGACTTTC
TRBJ2-2	TRBV28	NA	NA	15	CASSEGLPGTGELFF	TGTGCCAGCAGTGAGGGACTCCCGGGGACCGGGGAGCTGTTTTTT
TRBJ1-2	TRBV10-3	NA	NA	14	CAISESDGRYGYTF	TGTGCCATCAGTGAGTCAGACGGCCGCTATGGCTACACCTTC
TRBJ2-6	TRBV29-1	NA	NA	13	CSVETTGANVLTF	TGCAGCGTTGAAACTACAGGGGCCAACGTCCTGACTTTC
TRBJ2-7	TRBV6-5	TRBD2	NA	16	CASSSRRLAGVNEQYF	TGTGCCAGCAGTTCCCGACGACTAGCGGGAGTGAACGAGCAGTACTTC
TRBJ2-2	TRBV7-9	NA	NA	11	CASSASGELFF	TGTGCCAGCAGCGCGTCCGGGGAGCTGTTTTTT
TRBJ2-7	TRBV4-1	TRBD1	NA	15	CASSQDGTGDYEQYF	TGCGCCAGCAGCCAAGACGGGACAGGGGACTACGAGCAGTACTTC
TRBJ2-2	TRBV5-6	TRBD2	once	16	CASSSLASGRTGELFF	TGTGCCAGCAGCTCCCTGGCTAGCGGGCGGACCGGGGAGCTGTTTTTT
TRBJ1-5	TRBV16	NA	few	15	CASSQLEGTNQPQHF	TGTGCCAGCAGCCAATTAGAAGGTACCAATCAGCCCCAGCATTTT
TRBJ1-1	TRBV5-1	NA	NA	14	CASSLEGTNTEAFF	TGCGCCAGCAGCTTGGAGGGGACGAACACTGAAGCTTTCTTT
TRBJ2-7	TRBV6-2/TRBV6-3	NA	NA	14	CASSYYPQGFEQYF	TGTGCCAGCAGTTACTACCCCCAGGGGTTCGAGCAGTACTTC
TRBJ2-7	TRBV20-1	NA	NA	11	CSWDGRYEQYF	TGCAGCTGGGACGGAAGATACGAGCAGTACTTC
TRBJ2-1	TRBV5-1	NA	NA	15	CASRSDWEAYNEQFF	TGCGCCAGCCGTTCTGACTGGGAGGCGTACAATGAGCAGTTCTTC
TRBJ2-6	TRBV9	TRBD1	NA	18	CASSVRGQGSSGANVLTF	TGTGCCAGCAGCGTAAGGGGACAGGGGTCCTCTGGGGCCAACGTCCTGACTTTC
TRBJ2-7	TRBV21-1	NA	NA	13	CASSSPDAYEQYF	TGTGCCAGCAGCAGCCCGGACGCCTACGAGCAGTACTTC
TRBJ1-2	TRBV10-3	NA	NA	13	CAISEGGRAGYTF	TGTGCCATCAGTGAGGGGGGCCGGGCTGGCTACACCTTC
TRBJ1-2	TRBV13	TRBD1	NA	18	CASSPPPGQGAPLSGYTF	TGTGCCAGCAGCCCGCCCCCCGGGCAGGGGGCCCCCCTATCCGGCTACACCTTC
TRBJ2-3	TRBV15	NA	NA	14	CATSRDRGTDTQYF	TGTGCCACCAGCAGAGATAGGGGTACAGATACGCAGTATTTT
TRBJ2-5	TRBV2	NA	NA	11	CASSEEETQYF	TGTGCCAGCAGTGAAGAGGAGACCCAGTACTTC
TRBJ2-2	TRBV5-1	TRBD2	NA	16	CASKTSRISNTGELFF	TGCGCCAGCAAGACTAGCAGAATTAGTAACACCGGGGAGCTGTTTTTT
TRBJ2-7	TRBV5-4	TRBD1	once	14	CASSSPGQGSEQYF	TGTGCCAGCAGCTCCCCAGGACAGGGATCCGAGCAGTACTTC
TRBJ2-7	TRBV20-1	NA	NA	14	CSASSGQLIHEQYF	TGCAGTGCTAGTTCGGGGCAGCTAATCCACGAGCAGTACTTC
TRBJ1-5	TRBV28	NA	NA	13	CASSPPEGQPQHF	TGTGCCAGCAGTCCCCCGGAAGGGCAGCCCCAGCATTTT
TRBJ1-1	TRBV7-3	NA	NA	14	CASSPSILNTEAFF	TGTGCCAGCAGCCCTTCAATTTTGAACACTGAAGCTTTCTTT
TRBJ1-2	TRBV28	NA	NA	16	CASSLGVGTGLRGYTF	TGTGCCAGCAGTCTTGGTGTAGGCACCGGCCTCCGCGGCTACACCTTC
TRBJ1-1	TRBV27	NA	NA	14	CASSQPGRGTEAFF	TGTGCCAGCAGTCAGCCAGGGAGGGGCACTGAAGCTTTCTTT
TRBJ1-1	TRBV3-1/TRBV3-2	TRBD1	NA	14	CASSPTGGRTEAFF	TGTGCCAGCAGCCCGACAGGGGGACGCACTGAAGCTTTCTTT
TRBJ1-1	TRBV12-5	NA	NA	13	CASGLAPDTEAFF	TGTGCTAGTGGTTTGGCCCCCGACACTGAAGCTTTCTTT
TRBJ1-5	TRBV27	NA	once	14	CASREHDSNQPQHF	TGTGCCAGCAGAGAACACGATAGCAATCAGCCCCAGCATTTT
TRBJ1-2	TRBV19	NA	NA	11	CASTSVRGYTF	TGTGCCAGTACCTCGGTTAGAGGCTACACCTTC
TRBJ2-5	TRBV5-1	TRBD1	NA	16	CASSGAGTGGGETQYF	TGCGCCAGCAGCGGGGCCGGGACAGGGGGCGGTGAGACCCAGTACTTC
TRBJ1-1	TRBV19	NA	NA	16	CASSIYSRSGNTEAFF	TGTGCCAGTAGTATCTACAGCCGGTCGGGGAACACTGAAGCTTTCTTT
TRBJ2-2	TRBV9	NA	NA	16	CASSVMSGSDTGELFF	TGTGCCAGCAGCGTAATGTCGGGGAGCGACACCGGGGAGCTGTTTTTT
TRBJ1-1	TRBV6-5	NA	NA	12	CASLVGGTEAFF	TGTGCCAGCCTAGTAGGGGGCACTGAAGCTTTCTTT
TRBJ1-4	TRBV18	NA	NA	14	CASSLQGYNEKLFF	TGTGCCAGCTCACTACAGGGTTATAATGAAAAACTGTTTTTT
TRBJ2-3	TRBV7-8	NA	NA	12	CASSQITDTQYF	TGTGCCAGCAGCCAAATCACAGATACGCAGTATTTT
TRBJ1-1	TRBV27	NA	NA	15	CASSLGGPVNTEAFF	TGTGCCAGCAGTTTAGGCGGGCCGGTGAACACTGAAGCTTTCTTT
TRBJ1-5	TRBV28	NA	NA	13	CASTIQGDQPQHF	TGTGCCAGCACGATACAGGGAGATCAGCCCCAGCATTTT
TRBJ1-6	TRBV7-6	TRBD1	NA	15	CASSRGQGLNSPLHF	TGTGCCAGCAGCCGAGGACAGGGACTAAATTCACCCCTCCACTTT
TRBJ1-1	TRBV5-1	TRBD1	NA	16	CASSGHRGNLNTEAFF	TGCGCCAGCAGCGGTCACAGGGGGAACTTGAACACTGAAGCTTTCTTT
TRBJ2-2	TRBV5-6	TRBD2	NA	15	CASSAIAGGVGELFF	TGTGCCAGCAGCGCGATAGCGGGAGGGGTCGGGGAGCTGTTTTTT